This T cell receptor beta chain was recovered during a study of blood T cell repertoires in COVID-19. At the level of the study: T cells, B-cell-depleted T cells, or PBMCs provided the cDNA or gDNA that served as material.

The authors' processing: Estimation of nucleated cell counts was performed using reference gene primer amplification. Data came from immunoSEQ multiplex PCR; TCRdb stores just in-frame clones and leaves some out. D and trimming were read from the DNA, whereas the V and J calls and clone size are those reported in that table. In the table there are 150,000 to 200,000 clones, roughly 93% of which are singletons. The germline gives CDR1 KGHSH, CDR2 LQKENI. This CDR3 is 13 amino acids long. The V end was cut by 2 bases, the J end by 6 bases, with 8 bases between. The sample consisted of peripheral blood. This receptor was identified in a woman between 45 and 65 years old with acute or convalescent COVID-19. The J gene is TRBJ2-1, the V gene TRBV18; TRBD2 might be the D (5 bases). For the CDR3, the DNA is TGTGCCAGCTCACCAGCCGGACTCAATGAGCAGTTCTTC. Protein sequence: CASSPAGLNEQFF.